What follows describes a single T cell receptor beta chain. As yet, its antigen is unknown. This sample stems from a study of T cell responses to AZD1222 COVID-19 vaccine. Points from the study as a whole: Scientists sampled the repertoires only once the peak T cell response had passed. Only a handful of AZD1222 recipients, several in all, had baseline seropositivity. Spike-specific TCRs gained breadth and depth after people received two AZD1222 doses.

The ends were cut back, 10 bases at V and 1 base at J, with 11 bases in the middle. This CDR3 region has 13 residues. CDR1 and CDR2 (germline): MNHEY, SMNVEV (reference sequence). Sequencing used immunoSEQ multiplex PCR; TCRdb keeps in-frame clones, though not all of them. The sample carries approximately 68,000 clones, around nine tenths recorded once. The genes are TRBV27 and TRBJ1-3; D remains ambiguous. The sequence was obtained from an adult who received the MenACWY meningococcal vaccine as a control. This sample comprised peripheral blood, obtained 28 days after the second dose of the MenACWY control vaccine. CDR3 DNA: TGTGCCACCCACGAGGGATCTGGAAACACCATATATTTT. Its protein is CATHEGSGNTIYF.